This T cell receptor (beta chain) came from a study of blood T cell repertoires in COVID-19. Residents of 24 US areas, aged about 18 to 89 years, made up the participants. Cohort allocation depended upon clinical history that participants reported. The study recruited exposed participants who had met a COVID-19 case within 2 weeks before entry. In germline, CDR1 is SGHTA, CDR2 FQGNSA. V gave up 5 bases and J gave up 8 bases; unmatched junction bases: 5. This CDR3 spans 14 amino acids. Using immunoSEQ multiplex PCR, the repertoire was profiled, and TCRdb retains in-frame clones only, with some absent. The sample shows around 330,000 clones, around 84% of them seen only once.

The sequenced sample was PBMCs or T cells enriched from blood (not recorded which). This TCR came from a woman aged 25 to 39 who had been exposed to COVID-19. The V gene is TRBV7-2, the J gene TRBJ1-6, with 8 bases lining up with TRBD1. CDR3 in amino acids: CASSPGTGYSPLHF. The CDR3 DNA is TGTGCCAGCAGCCCCGGGACAGGATATTCACCCCTCCACTTT.